The rows below give T cell receptor beta chains drawn from one sample of a study of cytomegalovirus exposure and HLA in healthy donors. The method was immunoSEQ multiplex PCR; TCRdb's version includes in-frame clones alone and lacks a portion of them. The sample includes tens of thousands of clones, roughly 80% of them seen just once. The sample taken for sequencing was PBMCs. Receptors originate from a woman in her twenties or thirties in good health and CMV-seronegative. The CDR3 runs from the conserved cysteine through the conserved F or W. The order of the fields is clone size, D gene, V gene, J gene, CDR3 protein, CDR3 DNA. A D gene is named only where the DNA matches it firmly. Clone size is given for some rows only: seen once, a few or many times, or a class if the clone is expanded.

-	-	TRBV7-6	TRBJ1-1	CASSPGSTEAFF	TGTGCCAGCAGCCCAGGGTCCACTGAAGCTTTCTTT
-	-	TRBV16	TRBJ2-1	CASSQSVYNEQFF	TGTGCCAGCAGCCAGTCGGTATACAATGAGCAGTTCTTC
-	TRBD2	TRBV7-2	TRBJ2-7	CASSLESGGAYEQYF	TGTGCCAGCAGCTTAGAGAGCGGGGGGGCATACGAGCAGTACTTC
-	-	TRBV12-2	TRBJ1-1	CASRLGGGQPNTEAFF	TGTGCAAGTCGCTTAGGGGGTGGACAGCCGAACACTGAAGCTTTCTTT
-	-	TRBV19	TRBJ2-5	CASSSGGETQYF	TGTGCCAGTAGTTCCGGAGGGGAGACCCAGTACTTC
-	-	TRBV19	TRBJ1-2	CASSPGTSNYGYTF	TGTGCCAGTAGTCCCGGGACATCTAACTATGGCTACACCTTC
-	-	TRBV10-1	TRBJ1-3	CASSPRTAGEPGNTIYF	TGCGCCAGCAGTCCCCGGACAGCGGGAGAGCCTGGAAACACCATATATTTT
-	-	TRBV5-6	TRBJ2-7	CASSLAVSAAIYEQYF	TGTGCCAGCAGCTTGGCTGTCTCGGCGGCGATCTACGAGCAGTACTTC
-	TRBD1	TRBV5-6	TRBJ2-7	CASSRAGGNSYEQYF	TGTGCCAGCAGCCGCGCAGGGGGTAACTCCTACGAGCAGTACTTC
-	-	TRBV5-3	TRBJ1-1	CARSYPRAFF	TGTGCCAGAAGTTACCCGAGGGCTTTCTTT
-	TRBD1	TRBV4-1	TRBJ2-7	CASSHGTGGLYEQYF	TGCGCCAGCAGCCATGGGACAGGGGGCCTTTACGAGCAGTACTTC
-	-	TRBV6-5	TRBJ1-1	CASSYGGVTEAFF	TGTGCCAGCAGTTACGGAGGGGTCACTGAAGCTTTCTTT
-	-	TRBV30	TRBJ1-2	CAWSSLGGGYTF	TGTGCCTGGAGTTCACTCGGAGGTGGCTACACCTTC
-	TRBD2	TRBV15	TRBJ2-3	CATSTGKVAGEDTQYF	TGTGCCACCAGCACAGGGAAGGTAGCGGGGGAGGATACGCAGTATTTT
-	-	TRBV27	TRBJ1-1	CASSLYRGTEAFF	TGTGCCAGCAGTTTATACCGGGGCACTGAAGCTTTCTTT
-	-	TRBV5-1	TRBJ1-1	CASSEGRRNTEAFF	TGCGCCAGCAGCGAGGGGAGGAGAAACACTGAAGCTTTCTTT
once	-	TRBV9	TRBJ1-1	CASSGDSRLNTEAFF	TGTGCCAGCAGCGGAGACAGCAGGCTGAACACTGAAGCTTTCTTT
few	-	TRBV6-5	TRBJ1-4	CASSGLGGTNEKLFF	TGTGCCAGCAGTGGTCTGGGAGGCACTAATGAAAAACTGTTTTTT
-	TRBD1	TRBV6-1	TRBJ1-5	CASSEPGQGYSRSNQPQHF	TGTGCCAGCAGTGAACCGGGACAGGGTTATTCCAGGAGCAATCAGCCCCAGCATTTT
-	TRBD2	TRBV5-1	TRBJ2-7	CASSLVVAGGSYEQYF	TGCGCCAGCAGCTTGGTGGTAGCGGGGGGGTCCTACGAGCAGTACTTC
-	-	TRBV9	TRBJ2-3	CASSVETDTQYF	TGTGCCAGCAGCGTGGAGACAGATACGCAGTATTTT
once	TRBD1	TRBV19	TRBJ2-7	CASWGQTNSYEQYF	TGTGCCAGTTGGGGACAGACCAACTCCTACGAGCAGTACTTC
-	-	TRBV2	TRBJ1-1	CASSEFGAEAFF	TGTGCCAGCAGTGAATTTGGGGCCGAAGCTTTCTTT
-	-	TRBV6-5	TRBJ1-3	CASGRLTSSGNTIYF	TGTGCCAGCGGCCGGCTAACTAGCTCTGGAAACACCATATATTTT
-	-	TRBV6-6	TRBJ1-2	CASSSTDRSNYGYTF	TGTGCCAGCAGTTCCACGGACAGATCTAACTATGGCTACACCTTC
-	-	TRBV7-9	TRBJ1-6	CASRPQGYNSPLHF	TGTGCCAGCAGGCCTCAGGGCTATAATTCACCCCTCCACTTT
-	-	TRBV9	TRBJ2-2	CASSSRGPGELFF	TGTGCCAGCAGCAGCAGGGGTCCCGGGGAGCTGTTTTTT
-	-	TRBV11-2	TRBJ2-1	CASSAGLRGVDEQFF	TGTGCCAGCAGCGCGGGATTGCGGGGAGTCGATGAGCAGTTCTTC
once	-	TRBV2	TRBJ1-6	CASSDLSRASPLHF	TGTGCCAGCAGTGATCTGTCCAGGGCATCACCCCTCCACTTT
-	-	TRBV9	TRBJ2-7	CASSVGPDSDYEQYF	TGTGCCAGCAGCGTAGGTCCGGACAGCGACTACGAGCAGTACTTC
few	-	TRBV7-9	TRBJ2-3	CASSPKDLPTVSLTDTQYF	TGTGCCAGCAGCCCAAAGGACTTACCGACTGTGTCGCTTACAGATACGCAGTATTTT
-	TRBD2	TRBV7-9	TRBJ2-1	CASSPSRAGGPTWHEQFF	TGTGCCAGCAGCCCCTCTCGAGCGGGGGGCCCAACCTGGCATGAGCAGTTCTTC
-	-	TRBV7-6	TRBJ1-4	CASTNTATNEKLFF	TGTGCCAGCACCAACACCGCAACTAATGAAAAACTGTTTTTT
-	TRBD1	TRBV5-1	TRBJ2-7	CASSSKPGQTLSYEQYF	TGCGCCAGCAGCTCGAAACCGGGACAGACCCTATCCTACGAGCAGTACTTC
few	-	TRBV7-2	TRBJ1-5	CASSKWGRGFGNQPQHF	TGTGCCAGCAGCAAATGGGGTCGGGGGTTCGGCAATCAGCCCCAGCATTTT
-	-	TRBV5-1	TRBJ2-1	CASRSPRDPYNEQFF	TGCGCCAGCAGATCCCCGCGGGACCCCTACAATGAGCAGTTCTTC
few	-	TRBV6-1	TRBJ1-2	CASSEVGRGAYGYTF	TGTGCCAGCAGTGAAGTTGGGAGGGGCGCCTATGGCTACACCTTC
once	-	TRBV28	TRBJ2-1	CASRPYGTGGNEQFF	TGTGCCAGCAGGCCTTACGGGACCGGAGGGAATGAGCAGTTCTTC
few	-	TRBV27	TRBJ1-5	CASSLMSGDNQPQHF	TGTGCCAGCAGTTTAATGTCGGGGGACAATCAGCCCCAGCATTTT
-	-	TRBV13	TRBJ2-7	CASSLGNSEQYF	TGTGCCAGCAGCTTAGGAAACTCCGAGCAGTACTTC
-	TRBD2	TRBV19	TRBJ2-1	CASSITSGGRHEQFF	TGTGCCAGTAGTATTACTAGCGGGGGCCGGCATGAGCAGTTCTTC
-	-	TRBV19	TRBJ2-7	CASKSWQGGTYEQYF	TGTGCCAGTAAGTCTTGGCAGGGCGGTACCTACGAGCAGTACTTC
-	-	TRBV6-5	TRBJ1-4	CASSPGVFAAEKLFF	TGTGCCAGCAGCCCGGGGGTTTTTGCCGCTGAAAAACTGTTTTTT
-	TRBD2	TRBV7-9	TRBJ2-2	CASSLGAGGNTGELFF	TGTGCCAGCAGCTTAGGCGCGGGGGGGAACACCGGGGAGCTGTTTTTT
few	-	TRBV28	TRBJ1-2	CATTRQEHNYGYTF	TGTGCCACCACACGACAGGAGCATAACTATGGCTACACCTTC
-	-	TRBV18	TRBJ1-5	CASSQGEYSNQPQHF	TGTGCCAGCTCACAGGGGGAGTATAGCAATCAGCCCCAGCATTTT
-	-	TRBV5-1	TRBJ2-5	CASSFTLAGETQYF	TGCGCCAGCAGCTTTACACTAGCTGGAGAGACCCAGTACTTC
-	-	TRBV6-1	TRBJ1-4	CATPGEREKLFF	TGTGCCACCCCTGGGGAGAGGGAAAAACTGTTTTTT
-	TRBD2	TRBV11-2	TRBJ2-5	CASSSLRTSGGVLRETQYF	TGTGCCAGCAGCTCACTGCGGACTAGCGGGGGGGTTTTACGGGAGACCCAGTACTTC
-	TRBD1	TRBV27	TRBJ1-1	CASSLLGQGSTEAFF	TGTGCCAGCAGTCTCCTGGGACAGGGGAGCACTGAAGCTTTCTTT
-	-	TRBV13	TRBJ1-2	CASSDRVDSDGYTF	TGTGCCAGCAGCGACCGGGTGGATTCGGATGGCTACACCTTC
-	-	TRBV11-3	TRBJ2-3	CASSLRAGGGTDTQYF	TGTGCCAGCAGCTTAAGGGCAGGAGGAGGCACAGATACGCAGTATTTT